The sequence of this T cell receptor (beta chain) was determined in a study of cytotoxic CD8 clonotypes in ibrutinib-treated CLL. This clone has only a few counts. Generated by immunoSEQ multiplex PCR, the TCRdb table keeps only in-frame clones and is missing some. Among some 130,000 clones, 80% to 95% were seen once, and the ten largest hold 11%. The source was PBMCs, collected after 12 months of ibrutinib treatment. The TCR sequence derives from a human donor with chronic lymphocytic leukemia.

The CDR3 DNA is TGTGCCAGCAGTTTATGGGGGTCTGATCAGCCCCAGCATTTT. The encoded protein is CASSLWGSDQPQHF. The chain is built from TRBV27 and TRBJ1-5, with D possibly TRBD1 on 5 matching bases. Germline values: CDR1 MNHEY, CDR2 SMNVEV (reference sequence). The length of the CDR3 is 14 residues. V lost 1 base, J lost 5 bases, and 9 bases lay in between.